A single sample gave rise to the 29 T cell receptor beta chains below, sequenced in a study of blood T cell repertoires in COVID-19. Data came from immunoSEQ multiplex PCR; TCRdb stores just in-frame clones and leaves some out. The sample carries about 190,000 clones, 85% to 90% recorded once. The specimen sequenced was peripheral blood. The receptors stem from a man between 50 and 59 years old with acute or convalescent COVID-19.

The chain employs TRBV5-1 and TRBJ2-7; unclear D gene. The V end lost 4 bases, the J end lost 0 bases, and 17 bases lay between the germline ends. Germline CDR1 is SGHRS and CDR2 is YFSETQ. The CDR3 has 16 amino acids. CDR3 protein: CASSQNEVLGSYEQYF. CDR3 bases: TGCGCCAGCAGCCAAAACGAGGTGCTGGGCTCCTACGAGCAGTACTTC.

V is TRBV9 and J is TRBJ1-1; 7 nucleotides match TRBD1. With V trimmed by 3 bases and J by 0 bases, 8 bases remained unmatched. The CDR3 loop spans 16 amino acids. Germline values: CDR1 SGDLS, CDR2 YYNGEE. CDR3 sequence (DNA): TGTGCCAGCAGCGCACGACAGGGTGGGATGAACACTGAAGCTTTCTTT. This translates into CASSARQGGMNTEAFF.

This sequence joins TRBV3-1 (or the pseudogene TRBV3-2) and TRBJ2-5; D may be TRBD2 (5 bases). The CDR3 covers 14 residues. Trimming cost V 2 bases and J 2 bases, with 9 bases left between them. The germline V gene has CDR1 LGHDT and CDR2 YNNKEL (reference sequence). CDR3 region: CASSQFGLQETQYF. The CDR3 bases are TGTGCCAGCAGCCAATTTGGACTGCAAGAGACCCAGTACTTC.

The chain combines TRBV4-1 with TRBJ2-7; 8 nucleotides align to TRBD2. Germline V gene data show CDR1 as MGHRA and CDR2 as YSYEKL. The CDR3 is 16 amino acids. The V segment lost 4 bases and the J segment 0 bases; nucleotides outside the gene matches: 8. The CDR3 reads CASSPPTSASSYEQYF. The DNA for the CDR3 is TGCGCCAGCAGCCCACCGACTAGCGCTAGCTCCTACGAGCAGTACTTC.

The rearrangement links TRBV18 to TRBJ2-7; 9 bases are shared with TRBD1. The ends lost 4 bases at V and 4 bases at J; junction bases unmatched: 8. Germline V gives CDR1 KGHSH, CDR2 LQKENI. CDR3 size: 15 residues. In nucleotides, the CDR3 is TGTGCCAGCTCACACACAGCGGGACAGGGTTACGAGCAGTACGTC. Translated, it gives CASSHTAGQGYEQYV.

V usage is TRBV7-9 and J usage is TRBJ2-7; possibly TRBD2 for D (5 bases). Germline V gene lookup returns CDR1 SEHNR and CDR2 FQNEAQ (reference sequence). Trimming stripped 1 base from V and 2 bases from J, with 12 bases between. CDR3 length: 15 amino acids. The CDR3 coding sequence is TGTGCCAGCAGCTTAGGAGGGATTTCACCCTACGAGCAGTACGTC. Its protein is CASSLGGISPYEQYV.

This clone was recorded only once. This chain links TRBV30 with TRBJ1-6; tentatively, D is TRBD1 (6 bases). There are 16 residues in the CDR3. The V end was cut by 3 bases, the J end by 4 bases, with 16 bases between. CDR1 GTSNPN and CDR2 SVGIG come from the germline V gene (reference sequence). The CDR3 protein is CAWRGADRTYNSPLHF. DNA for the CDR3: TGTGCCTGGAGAGGAGCGGACAGAACATATAATTCACCCCTCCACTTT. The whole variable domain, filled in from reference TRBV30 and TRBJ1-6, reads SQTIHQWPATLVQPVGSPLSLECTVEGTSNPNLYWYRQAAGRGLQLLFYSVGIGQISSEVPQNLSASRPQDRQFILSSKKLLLSDSGFYLCAWRGADRTYNSPLHFGNGTRLTVT.

J is TRBJ1-3 and V is TRBV19; TRBD1 matches 7 bases. Trimming took 6 bases from V and 0 from J; bases not matched to a gene: 5. The CDR3 is made up of 15 amino acids. Germline CDR1 is LNHDA and CDR2 is SQIVND (reference sequence). CDR3 sequence (DNA): TGTGCCAGTAGGCCGACAGGGACCTCTGGAAACACCATATATTTT. Translated: CASRPTGTSGNTIYF.

The chain couples TRBV15 to TRBJ2-7; perhaps TRBD1 as D (6 bases). The CDR3 contains 19 residues. CDR1 LNHNV and CDR2 YYDKDF come from the germline V gene (reference sequence). Trimming removed 0 bases from V and 4 bases from J, with 25 bases in between. The CDR3 region has the DNA TGTGCCACCAGCAGAGATGTGGTGCACGACAGGATCGGGTGGTACGAGCAGTACGTC. It translates to CATSRDVVHDRIGWYEQYV.

This chain joins TRBV6-5 and TRBJ2-1; a weak D match, TRBD2 (6 bases). V was cut by 6 bases and J by 10 bases, with 16 bases left in between. The germline CDR1 and CDR2 sequences are MNHEY and SVGAGI. The CDR3 contains 13 residues. The CDR3: CASSQRRAGEQFF. Written as DNA, the CDR3 is TGTGCCAGCAGCCAGAGGAGGGCTGGAGAGCAGTTCTTC.

CDR3: CASSSGRGTSTDTQYF. CDR3 DNA sequence: TGTGCCAGCAGCTCCGGACGCGGGACTAGCACAGATACGCAGTATTTT. The chain couples TRBV5-4 to TRBJ2-3; perhaps TRBD2 as D (6 bases). The CDR3 runs 16 residues. V was cut by 3 bases and J by 0 bases, with 14 bases left in between. Germline CDR1 and CDR2: SGHNT and YYREEE (reference sequence).

The chain combines TRBV19 with TRBJ2-2; 8 positions match TRBD1. The CDR3 covers 17 residues. Germline V gene lookup returns CDR1 LNHDA and CDR2 SQIVND (reference sequence). J was trimmed by 1 base and V by 6 bases; bases with no gene match: 10. The CDR3 bases are TGTGCCAGTAGGGGGACAGGAGCTACTTTGAACACCGGGGAGCTGTTTTTT. Its protein product is CASRGTGATLNTGELFF. The full variable domain, in which reference TRBV19 and TRBJ2-2 provide the parts outside the CDR3, is DGGITQSPKYLFRKEGQNVTLSCEQNLNHDAMYWYRQDPGQGLRLIYYSQIVNDFQKGDIAEGYSVSREKKESFPLTVTSAQKNPTAFYLCASRGTGATLNTGELFFGEGSRLTVL.

The V and J genes are TRBV4-1 and TRBJ2-7; TRBD2 agrees at 9 bases. CDR1 and CDR2 from the germline V gene are MGHRA and YSYEKL. The CDR3 loop spans 15 amino acids. V shed 4 bases and J 0 bases; nucleotides not matched to a gene: 4. As DNA, the CDR3 is TGCGCCAGCAGCCGATTAGCGGGGGACTCCTACGAGCAGTACGTC. Amino acids: CASSRLAGDSYEQYV.

This clone was counted a few times. The V call is TRBV15, the J call TRBJ1-3; 9 nucleotides align to TRBD1. CDR3 size: 14 residues. Germline-derived CDR1 and CDR2 are LNHNV and YYDKDF (reference sequence). The junction had 4 bases not matched to a gene; V was cut back by 3 bases and J by 7 bases. CDR3 DNA: TGTGCCACCAGCAGGGAACAGGGGGCGAACACCATATATTTT. Its protein product is CATSREQGANTIYF. Full variable domain (rest looked up from reference TRBV15 and TRBJ1-3): DAMVIQNPRYQVTQFGKPVTLSCSQTLNHNVMYWYQQKSSQAPKLLFHYYDKDFNNEADTPDNFQSRRPNTSFCFLDIRSPGLGDTAMYLCATSREQGANTIYFGEGSWLTVV.

This chain links TRBV19 with TRBJ1-6; 8 positions match TRBD1. The CDR3 contains 15 residues. Trimming removed 1 base from V and 9 bases from J; junction bases left unmatched: 5. CDR1 is LNHDA and CDR2 is SQIVND in the germline V gene (reference sequence). The CDR3 region is CASSIASGGGSPLHF. In DNA, the CDR3 is TGTGCCAGTAGTATAGCATCAGGGGGCGGTTCACCCCTCCACTTT.

The genes are TRBV5-1 and TRBJ1-5; 7 positions agree with TRBD1. J gave up 1 base and V 2 bases, and 3 bases lay outside the gene matches. The germline CDR1 and CDR2 sequences are SGHRS and YFSETQ. The CDR3 totals 15 residues. CDR3 nucleotide sequence: TGCGCCAGCAGCTTAGGGGGCCCGAGCAATCAGCCCCAGCATTTT. This sequence encodes CASSLGGPSNQPQHF.

The rearrangement joins TRBV5-5 to TRBJ1-5, with 12 bases fitting TRBD1. The germline V gene has CDR1 SGHKS and CDR2 YYEKEE (reference sequence). This CDR3 is built from 16 residues. Trimming removed 3 bases from V and 6 bases from J; junction bases left unmatched: 7. CDR3 coding DNA: TGTGCCAGCAGCTGGGGACAGGGGGCTACTTTTCAGCCCCAGCATTTT. Translation gives CASSWGQGATFQPQHF. Together with reference TRBV5-5 and TRBJ1-5, the CDR3 gives the full variable domain: DAGVTQSPTHLIKTRGQQVTLRCSPISGHKSVSWYQQVLGQGPQFIFQYYEKEERGRGNFPDRFSARQFPNYSSELNVNALLLGDSALYLCASSWGQGATFQPQHFGDGTRLSIL.

This clone was observed a few times. The rearrangement uses TRBV28 and TRBJ1-2; D is possibly TRBD1 (5 bases). V lost 5 bases, J lost 4 bases, and 14 bases lay in between. Germline V gene lookup returns CDR1 MDHEN and CDR2 SYDVKM. The CDR3 extends over 14 amino acids. CDR3: CASSPGEGGYGYTF. The CDR3 region has the DNA TGTGCCAGCAGTCCGGGGGAGGGAGGCTATGGCTACACCTTC.

The CDR3 DNA reads TGTGCCAGCAGCTCGACAGCAACTAATGAAAAACTGTTTTTT. Translated: CASSSTATNEKLFF. The chain is built from TRBV9 and TRBJ1-4, with D tentatively TRBD1 (5 bases). V was clipped by 4 bases and J by 0 bases, with 7 bases between them. The germline CDR1 and CDR2 sequences are SGDLS and YYNGEE. The CDR3 is 14 amino acids.

The chain links TRBV10-3 to TRBJ2-1; 14 bases are shared with TRBD2. Germline trimming cut 6 bases from V and 4 bases from J; bases unmatched to any gene: 5. The CDR3 contains 16 residues. Germline CDR1 and CDR2: ENHRY and SYGVKD. In DNA form, the CDR3 reads TGTGCCATCAGCTCCGGACTAGCGGGGGGATACAATGAGCAGTTCTTC. Its translation is CAISSGLAGGYNEQFF.

This clone came up once. The chain couples TRBV9 to TRBJ2-1; perhaps TRBD1 as D (6 bases). The CDR3 has 14 residues. Germline assignment: CDR1 SGDLS and CDR2 YYNGEE. The V end was cut by 4 bases, the J end by 6 bases, with 14 bases between. The CDR3: CASSPRMGANEQFF. Here the CDR3 DNA reads TGTGCCAGCAGCCCCCGGATGGGGGCCAATGAGCAGTTCTTC.

The rearrangement uses TRBV7-2 and TRBJ2-1; 8 nucleotides align to TRBD2. This CDR3 region has 15 residues. V shed 1 base, J shed 7 bases, and the junction held 6 bases outside the gene matches. The V gene's germline CDR1 is SGHTA and CDR2 FQGNSA. CDR3 sequence reads: CASSLVAGIGNEQFF. The CDR3 region has the DNA TGTGCCAGCAGCTTAGTAGCGGGGATTGGAAATGAGCAGTTCTTC.

The CDR3 protein is CASSAGTANTGELFF. The CDR3, as DNA: TGTGCCAGCAGCGCCGGGACTGCGAACACCGGGGAGCTGTTTTTT. V is TRBV6-4 and J is TRBJ2-2; perhaps TRBD2 as D (6 bases). The V end was cut by 6 bases, the J end by 0 bases, with 11 bases between. The CDR3 has 15 amino acids. The germline gives CDR1 MRHNA, CDR2 SNTAGT.

V usage is TRBV25-1 and J usage is TRBJ1-5, with 7 bases matching TRBD1. CDR1 is MGHDK, CDR2 SYGVNS, per germline. The CDR3 consists of 15 residues. V gave up 4 bases and J gave up 3 bases; unmatched junction bases: 6. Here the CDR3 DNA reads TGTGCCAGCAGTGGTAGTACAGGGGACAATCAGCCCCAGCATTTT. It specifies CASSGSTGDNQPQHF.

The table lists this clone with a count of one. This sequence joins TRBV27 and TRBJ2-1; the match to TRBD2 covers 13 bases. Per germline, CDR1 MNHEY and CDR2 SMNVEV (reference sequence). This CDR3 has 16 amino acids. J gave up 5 bases and V 6 bases, and 7 bases lay outside the gene matches. CDR3 amino acids: CASRKTSGRTHNEQFF. For the CDR3, the DNA is TGTGCCAGCAGAAAGACTAGCGGGAGGACCCACAATGAGCAGTTCTTC.

The CDR3 DNA sequence: TGTGCCAGCAGTACGGGGTCCCAAGAGACCCAGTACTTC. Translated, it gives CASSTGSQETQYF. The chain joins TRBV6-5 to TRBJ2-5; TRBD2 is a possible D gene (5 bases). The germline V and J ends were trimmed by 5 bases and 1 base, with 8 bases remaining between them. Germline CDR1 and CDR2: MNHEY and SVGAGI. The CDR3 runs to 13 residues.

CDR3 residues: CASSPMGGGYNEQFF. The CDR3 DNA sequence: TGTGCCAGCAGCCCAATGGGGGGGGGCTACAATGAGCAGTTCTTC. The chain uses TRBV9 and TRBJ2-1; TRBD2 matches at 7 bases. V was pared by 4 bases and J by 3 bases, with 7 bases of the junction left unmatched. The germline CDR1 and CDR2 sequences are SGDLS and YYNGEE. The CDR3 loop spans 15 amino acids.

This sequence joins TRBV19 and TRBJ1-2, with D perhaps TRBD1 (5 bases). CDR1 and CDR2 (germline): LNHDA, SQIVND (reference sequence). Trimming removed 2 bases from V and 5 bases from J, with 15 bases in between. The length of the CDR3 is 15 residues. CDR3 loop: CASSILTRTSYGYTF. CDR3 DNA: TGTGCCAGTAGTATACTTACCAGGACATCTTATGGCTACACCTTC.

The chain links TRBV19 to TRBJ1-2; 7 nucleotides line up with TRBD1. V dropped 5 bases and J dropped 5; count of bases not matched to a gene: 14. The CDR3 is 16 amino acids. CDR1 is LNHDA, CDR2 SQIVND, per germline (reference sequence). CDR3 coding DNA: TGTGCCAGTAGTCGACAGGGAGCAATTGGCACGTATGGCTACACCTTC. This codes for CASSRQGAIGTYGYTF.